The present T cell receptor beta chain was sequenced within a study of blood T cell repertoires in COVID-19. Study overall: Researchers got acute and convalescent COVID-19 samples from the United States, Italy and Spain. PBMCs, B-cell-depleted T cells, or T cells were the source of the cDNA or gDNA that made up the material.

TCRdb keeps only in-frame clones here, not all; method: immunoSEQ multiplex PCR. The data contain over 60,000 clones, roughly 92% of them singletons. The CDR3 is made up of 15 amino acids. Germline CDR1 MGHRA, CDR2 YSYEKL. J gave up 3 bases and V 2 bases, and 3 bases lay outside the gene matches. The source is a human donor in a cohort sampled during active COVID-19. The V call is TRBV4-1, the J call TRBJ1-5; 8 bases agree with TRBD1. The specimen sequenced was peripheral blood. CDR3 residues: CASSQWGQDNQPQHF. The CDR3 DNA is TGCGCCAGCAGCCAATGGGGACAGGACAATCAGCCCCAGCATTTT.